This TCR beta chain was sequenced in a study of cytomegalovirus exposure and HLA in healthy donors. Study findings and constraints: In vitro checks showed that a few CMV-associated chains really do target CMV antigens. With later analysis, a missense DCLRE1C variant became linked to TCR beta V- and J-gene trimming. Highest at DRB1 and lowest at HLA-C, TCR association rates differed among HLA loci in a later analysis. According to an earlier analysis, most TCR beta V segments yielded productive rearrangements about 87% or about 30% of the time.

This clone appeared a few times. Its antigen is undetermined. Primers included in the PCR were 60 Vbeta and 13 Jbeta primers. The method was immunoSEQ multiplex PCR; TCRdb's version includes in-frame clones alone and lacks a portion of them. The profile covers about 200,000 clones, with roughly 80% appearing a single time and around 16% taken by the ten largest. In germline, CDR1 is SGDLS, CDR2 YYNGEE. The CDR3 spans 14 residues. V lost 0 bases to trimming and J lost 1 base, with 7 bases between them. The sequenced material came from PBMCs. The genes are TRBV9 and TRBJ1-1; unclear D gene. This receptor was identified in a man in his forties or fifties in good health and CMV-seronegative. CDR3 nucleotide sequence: TGTGCCAGCAGCGTAGCCGCCGGGAACACTGAAGCTTTCTTT. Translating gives CASSVAAGNTEAFF.